The 5 T cell receptor beta chains given below trace back to one sample, sequenced in a study of T cells in women clearing cervical HPV infection. Generated by immunoSEQ multiplex PCR, the TCRdb table keeps only in-frame clones and is missing some. The table lists about 20,000 clones. Sequencing was done on a sample of blood buffy coat. The receptors stem from a woman aged 18 to 75 with a cervical HPV16 infection that either progressed to CIN3+ or cleared (not recorded which).

With respect to this clone: The CDR3 is cut off 3 residues early in the read; its end comes from the germline J gene. The chain recombines TRBV7-8 with TRBJ2-3; D may be TRBD2 (5 bases). V lost 3 bases to trimming and J lost 2 bases, with 9 bases between them. The CDR3 has 14 residues. From germline, CDR1 is SGHVS and CDR2 FQNEAQ. The covered CDR3 bases are TGTGCCAGCAGCTTTGACTACTACACAGATACG. This gives the protein CASSFDYYTDT. In full, the CDR3 reads CASSFDYYTDTQYF.

Regarding this clone: The CDR3 goes on 3 residues after the read ends, and that part is filled in from the germline J gene. The genes are TRBV5-4 and TRBJ2-7, with 14 bases identical to TRBD2. Germline V lookup: CDR1 SGHNT, CDR2 YYREEE (reference sequence). V shed 5 bases, J shed 5 bases, and the junction held 9 bases outside the gene matches. The CDR3 sequence is 16 residues long. The sequenced part of the CDR3 DNA is TGTGCCAGCAGGACTAGCGGGGGGGCCGTTCCTAACGAG. This encodes CASRTSGGAVPNE. The whole CDR3 sequence reads CASRTSGGAVPNEQYF.

On this clone itself: The read gets to within 3 residues of the CDR3 end, and the germline J gene fills in the rest. V usage is TRBV14 and J usage is TRBJ1-1; 8 bases are shared with TRBD1. The CDR3 is 14 residues long. Trimming cost V 2 bases and J 4 bases; bases outside gene matches: 3. The germline CDR1 and CDR2 sequences are SGHDN and FVKESK. The CDR3 sequence: CASSQNQGATEAFF. The CDR3 bases that were read are TGTGCCAGCAGCCAAAACCAGGGGGCCACTGAA.

With respect to this clone: The observed sequence ends 3 residues before the CDR3 terminus, with the missing tail filled in from the germline J gene. The chain recombines TRBV20-1 with TRBJ1-5, with 7 positions matching TRBD1. The CDR3 contains 12 residues. CDR1 is DFQATT and CDR2 is SNEGSKA in the germline V gene (reference sequence). The trim removed 6 bases at V and 4 bases at J, leaving 3 bases unmatched. The sequenced CDR3 bases are TGCAGTGCCCAGGACAGGAATCAGCCC. Protein: CSAQDRNQP. The CDR3 in its entirety is CSAQDRNQPQHF.

The CDR3 bases that were read are TGTGCCAGCAGTGACCCGGACAGGGGGCTAGGCGAG. Translation gives CASSDPDRGLGE. The whole CDR3 sequence is CASSDPDRGLGEQYF. This rearrangement joins TRBV6-1 to TRBJ2-7, with TRBD1 identical over 11 bases. The observed sequence ends 3 residues before the CDR3 terminus, with the missing tail filled in from the germline J gene. Looked up from germline, CDR1 is MNHNS and CDR2 is SASEGT. The CDR3 runs to 15 residues. Trimming removed 3 bases from V and 6 bases from J; junction bases left unmatched: 7.